What follows are 27 T cell receptor beta chains derived from one specimen sequenced in a study of control samples from healthy donors and cancer patients. Data came from immunoSEQ multiplex PCR; TCRdb stores just in-frame clones and leaves some out. The table has around 75,000 clones, 75% to 90% seen once. Sequencing was carried out using blood. The source is a man aged 50 to 59 in good health.

This clone occurred once. The genes are TRBV27 and TRBJ2-5, with D unclear. Germline V CDR1 and CDR2: MNHEY, SMNVEV (reference sequence). V was shortened by 5 bases and J by 6 bases, with 10 bases between the two germline ends. There are 12 residues in the CDR3. For the CDR3, the DNA is TGTGCCAGCAGTCTCCGCCCAAAGACCCAGTACTTC. It codes for CASSLRPKTQYF.

J is TRBJ2-5 and V is TRBV2; 7 bases line up with TRBD1. V shed 6 bases, J shed 0 bases, and the junction held 4 bases outside the gene matches. There are 14 residues in the CDR3. Germline V gives CDR1 SNHLY, CDR2 FYNNEI. The CDR3 DNA sequence: TGTGCCAGCAGGGCGACAGGGAACCAAGAGACCCAGTACTTC. It translates to CASRATGNQETQYF.

This chain connects TRBV5-4 to TRBJ2-5; the D is unclear. CDR3 length equals 14 residues. Deletions cut 1 base from V and 1 base from J, with 8 bases between. Germline V gene lookup returns CDR1 SGHNT and CDR2 YYREEE (reference sequence). The CDR3 nucleotides read TGTGCCAGCAGCTTGTTCGTGCTCCAAGAGACCCAGTACTTC. Translated, it gives CASSLFVLQETQYF.

The chain links TRBV11-2 to TRBJ1-2; D possibly corresponds to TRBD1 (6 bases). The CDR3 is 13 amino acids. Looked up from germline, CDR1 is SGHAT and CDR2 is FQNNGV. V was cut by 1 base and J by 8 bases, with 11 bases left in between. CDR3 residues: CASSLAGAGGYTF. The CDR3 coding sequence is TGTGCCAGCAGCTTAGCGGGGGCGGGAGGCTACACCTTC.

The chain recombines TRBV19 with TRBJ2-7; 8 bases fit TRBD2. The CDR3 consists of 14 residues. Germline CDR1 is LNHDA and CDR2 is SQIVND (reference sequence). V shed 1 base, J shed 3 bases, and the junction held 2 bases outside the gene matches. The chain's CDR3 is CASSIGGGIYEQYF. The CDR3 DNA follows: TGTGCCAGTAGTATAGGCGGGGGGATCTACGAGCAGTACTTC. Filled out from reference TRBV19 and TRBJ2-7, the complete variable domain reads DGGITQSPKYLFRKEGQNVTLSCEQNLNHDAMYWYRQDPGQGLRLIYYSQIVNDFQKGDIAEGYSVSREKKESFPLTVTSAQKNPTAFYLCASSIGGGIYEQYFGPGTRLTVT.

V usage is TRBV4-3 and J usage is TRBJ1-4, with D uncertain. The CDR3 consists of 13 residues. V lost 0 bases and J lost 8, with 7 bases in between. Germline V gene sequence: CDR1 LGHNA, CDR2 YSLEER. CDR3 region: CASSQDPEEKLFF. The CDR3 region has the DNA TGCGCCAGCAGCCAAGATCCTGAAGAAAAACTGTTTTTT.

The chain uses TRBV3-1 (or the pseudogene TRBV3-2) and TRBJ2-5; tentatively, D is TRBD2 (6 bases). CDR1 and CDR2 from the germline V gene are LGHDT and YNNKEL (reference sequence). Trimming cost V 3 bases and J 5 bases, with 22 bases left between them. The CDR3 consists of 17 residues. The CDR3: CASSHTEGRAGGETQYF. Here the CDR3 DNA reads TGTGCCAGCAGCCATACGGAGGGCCGCGCAGGTGGGGAGACCCAGTACTTC.

The rearrangement joins TRBV7-2 to TRBJ2-3; 8 nucleotides agree with TRBD1. The CDR3 totals 16 residues. Per germline, CDR1 SGHTA and CDR2 FQGNSA. V lost 1 base to trimming and J lost 14 bases; unmatched junction nucleotides: 17. The CDR3 sequence is CASSLGLPATGGKRYF. In DNA form, the CDR3 reads TGTGCCAGCAGCTTAGGTCTCCCCGCTACAGGGGGTAAAAGGTATTTT.

The chain is built from TRBV12-3 or TRBV12-4 and TRBJ1-2; unclear D gene. V was shortened by 5 bases and J by 0 bases, with 7 bases between the two germline ends. The CDR3 spans 13 residues. The CDR3 loop reads CASSVEPNYGYTF. CDR3 sequence (DNA): TGTGCCAGCAGTGTTGAGCCTAACTATGGCTACACCTTC.

Here the CDR3 DNA reads TGCAGTGCTAGTGGGACTAGCGGGGAGGACACAGATACGCAGTATTTT. Encoded protein: CSASGTSGEDTDTQYF. The V and J genes are TRBV20-1 and TRBJ2-3; 13 bases align to TRBD2. V shed 3 bases and J 2 bases; nucleotides not matched to a gene: 5. CDR1 and CDR2 from the germline V gene are DFQATT and SNEGSKA (reference sequence). The CDR3 has 16 residues.

This clone was counted a few times. The genes are TRBV27 and TRBJ1-2, with D possibly matching TRBD1 (6 bases). V was cut by 7 bases and J by 2 bases, with 17 bases left in between. CDR1 is MNHEY and CDR2 is SMNVEV in the germline V gene (reference sequence). The CDR3 is made up of 15 amino acids. The DNA of the CDR3 is TGTGCCAGCAAGCCTTCCGGGACAACGAACTATGGCTACACCTTC. This codes for CASKPSGTTNYGYTF.

The J gene is TRBJ1-6, the V gene TRBV21-1; the table assigns TRBD1, which was not confirmed against the DNA. TRBV21-1 is a listed pseudogene. CDR3 length equals 17 residues. Here the CDR3 reads CASSGPTGGSYNSPLHF. CDR3 bases: TGTGCCAGCAGCGGCCCGACAGGGGGTTCCTATAATTCACCCCTCCACTTT.

V and J are TRBV29-1 and TRBJ1-1; TRBD1 is a possible D gene (5 bases). The CDR3 has 11 residues. CDR1 and CDR2 (germline): SQVTM, ANQGSEA. Trimming stripped 6 bases from V and 8 bases from J, with 13 bases between. The CDR3 here is CSVPFGGEAFF. In DNA, the CDR3 is TGCAGCGTCCCTTTCGGGGGGGAAGCTTTCTTT.

This chain links TRBV3-1 (or the pseudogene TRBV3-2) with TRBJ2-1, with no clear D. The germline CDR1 and CDR2 sequences are LGHDT and YNNKEL (reference sequence). Trimming took 4 bases from V and 8 from J, leaving 18 bases between them. CDR3 length equals 15 residues. In DNA, the CDR3 is TGTGCCAGCAGCCGATCCTCCACAAAAGACTATGAGCAGTTCTTC. Translation: CASSRSSTKDYEQFF.

The V call is TRBV6-2 or TRBV6-3, the J call TRBJ2-7; 10 nucleotides agree with TRBD1. In germline, CDR1 is MNHEY, CDR2 SVGEGT. The CDR3 sequence is 17 residues long. J was trimmed by 5 bases and V by 2 bases; bases with no gene match: 12. CDR3 coding DNA: TGTGCCAGCAGTTACATCCGGGACAGGGGACTTTTGGACGAGCAGTACTTC. Protein sequence: CASSYIRDRGLLDEQYF.

The gene calls are TRBV7-9 and TRBJ2-1, with 13 bases aligning to TRBD2. CDR3 length equals 16 residues. The germline V gene has CDR1 SEHNR and CDR2 FQNEAQ (reference sequence). V was pared by 2 bases and J by 7 bases, with 5 bases of the junction left unmatched. CDR3 bases: TGTGCCAGCAGCTTACGACTAGCGGGAGGTAAGAATGAGCAGTTCTTC. Encoded protein: CASSLRLAGGKNEQFF.

The rearrangement joins TRBV19 to TRBJ2-1, with TRBD2 as a possible D gene (5 bases). The ends were cut back, 7 bases at V and 2 bases at J, with 12 bases in the middle. The CDR3 spans 14 residues. In germline, CDR1 is LNHDA, CDR2 SQIVND (reference sequence). CDR3 in amino acids: CASKIGVTYNEQFF. CDR3 in DNA: TGTGCCAGTAAGATCGGGGTTACCTACAATGAGCAGTTCTTC.

This clone turned up a few times. The rearrangement joins TRBV4-2 to TRBJ2-5, with 12 bases fitting TRBD2. V dropped 2 bases and J dropped 5; count of bases not matched to a gene: 9. The V gene's germline CDR1 is LGHNA and CDR2 YNFKEQ. This CDR3 contains 17 residues. CDR3 nucleotides: TGTGCCAGCAGCCAACTAGCGGGGGGGCCGGTTAGGGAGACCCAGTACTTC. This sequence encodes CASSQLAGGPVRETQYF.

The CDR3 coding sequence is TGTGCCAGCAGCGTAGGACTAGCGGGATCCTCCACCGGGGAGCTGTTTTTT. Translating it yields CASSVGLAGSSTGELFF. The chain has TRBV9 and TRBJ2-2; 11 nucleotides line up with TRBD2. Germline V gene sequence: CDR1 SGDLS, CDR2 YYNGEE. CDR3 length: 17 residues. Trimming removed 0 bases from V and 4 bases from J; junction bases left unmatched: 5.

The chain couples TRBV9 to TRBJ2-2, with D perhaps TRBD1 or TRBD2 (6 bases each). Germline-derived CDR1 and CDR2 are SGDLS and YYNGEE. The CDR3 has 15 amino acids. V gave up 2 bases and J gave up 6 bases, with 14 bases separating them. CDR3 nucleotides: TGTGCCAGCAGCGTGGGGGCGGGGTTTCCCGGGGAGCTGTTTTTT. Translation: CASSVGAGFPGELFF.

The chain links TRBV27 to TRBJ2-7; no clear D gene. The CDR3 spans 14 residues. Germline values: CDR1 MNHEY, CDR2 SMNVEV (reference sequence). Trimming took off 1 base at V and 3 bases at J, with 10 bases between the two ends. CDR3 in amino acids: CASSLWLGFYEQYF. Here the CDR3 DNA reads TGTGCCAGCAGTTTATGGTTGGGTTTCTACGAGCAGTACTTC.

The V gene is TRBV2, the J gene TRBJ2-5; D unresolved. The CDR3 has 10 residues. Germline V gives CDR1 SNHLY, CDR2 FYNNEI. V lost 3 bases and J lost 10, with 6 bases in between. In DNA, the CDR3 is TGTGCCAGCAGTGACCACCACCAGTACTTC. Protein product: CASSDHHQYF.

The chain joins TRBV11-2 to TRBJ2-2; 7 bases fit TRBD2. CDR3 length: 15 residues. The junction had 4 bases not matched to a gene; V was cut back by 0 bases and J by 6 bases. CDR1 is SGHAT and CDR2 is FQNNGV in the germline V gene. CDR3 loop: CASSLDLAGAGELFF. CDR3 sequence (DNA): TGTGCCAGCAGCTTAGATCTGGCGGGGGCCGGGGAGCTGTTTTTT.

Turning to this clone: The junction differs from germline at one of its ends, possibly a read error. J is TRBJ2-5 and V is TRBV7-7; 14 bases are shared with TRBD2. Germline V CDR1 and CDR2: SSHAT, FNYEAQ (reference sequence). The length of the CDR3 is 18 residues. In DNA, the CDR3 is TGTGCTAGCAGCTTGGGACTAGCGGGAGTAGGGAGGCGAGAGACCCAGTACTTC. It translates to CASSLGLAGVGRRETQYF. The complete variable domain, with remaining parts taken from reference TRBV7-7 and TRBJ2-5, reads GAGVSQSPRYKVTKRGQDVTLRCDPISSHATLYWYQQALGQGPEFLTYFNYEAQPDKSGLPSDRFSAERPEGSISTLTIQRTEQRDSAMYRCASSLGLAGVGRRETQYFGPGTRLLVL.

The rearrangement uses TRBV9 and TRBJ1-4; TRBD1 agrees at 12 bases. This CDR3 is 19 amino acids long. Per germline, CDR1 SGDLS and CDR2 YYNGEE. With V trimmed by 0 bases and J by 6 bases, 12 bases remained unmatched. This chain's CDR3 is CASSVGWDRGLIGDEKLFF. As DNA, the CDR3 is TGTGCCAGCAGCGTAGGTTGGGACAGGGGGCTTATAGGGGATGAAAAACTGTTTTTT.

The rearrangement links TRBV5-6 to TRBJ1-6; 10 bases line up with TRBD1. The length of the CDR3 is 15 residues. Germline CDR1 reads SGHDT; CDR2 reads YYEEEE. V dropped 3 bases and J dropped 9; count of bases not matched to a gene: 6. The CDR3 DNA reads TGTGCCAGCAGCTGGGGGACAGGGGAAACTTCACCCCTCCACTTT. It translates to CASSWGTGETSPLHF.

This clone came up many times. V is TRBV6-5 and J is TRBJ1-5, with D maybe TRBD1 (5 bases). This CDR3 contains 14 residues. Per the germline V gene, CDR1 is MNHEY and CDR2 is SVGAGI. V was shortened by 6 bases and J by 4 bases, with 13 bases between the two germline ends. The CDR3 loop is CASRGGGGNQPQHF. The CDR3 nucleotides are TGTGCCAGCAGGGGAGGTGGGGGGAATCAGCCCCAGCATTTT.